This T cell receptor beta chain is from a study of identifying expanded T cells in peripheral blood. The CDR3 length is 13 residues. V gave up 6 bases and J gave up 4 bases, with 13 bases separating them. Per germline, CDR1 MDHEN and CDR2 SYDVKM. The table came from immunoSEQ multiplex PCR; TCRdb's copy has only in-frame clones and leaves some out. This sample has about 83,000 clones; roughly 90% occur once, and the top ten carry roughly 2.8%. The sequence derives from a person between 18 and 70 years old in good health. The specimen sequenced was blood. The chain employs TRBV28 and TRBJ2-7; D might be TRBD2 (6 bases). CDR3 in amino acids: CASRHTREYEQYF. CDR3 bases: TGTGCCAGCAGGCACACCCGGGAGTACGAGCAGTACTTC.